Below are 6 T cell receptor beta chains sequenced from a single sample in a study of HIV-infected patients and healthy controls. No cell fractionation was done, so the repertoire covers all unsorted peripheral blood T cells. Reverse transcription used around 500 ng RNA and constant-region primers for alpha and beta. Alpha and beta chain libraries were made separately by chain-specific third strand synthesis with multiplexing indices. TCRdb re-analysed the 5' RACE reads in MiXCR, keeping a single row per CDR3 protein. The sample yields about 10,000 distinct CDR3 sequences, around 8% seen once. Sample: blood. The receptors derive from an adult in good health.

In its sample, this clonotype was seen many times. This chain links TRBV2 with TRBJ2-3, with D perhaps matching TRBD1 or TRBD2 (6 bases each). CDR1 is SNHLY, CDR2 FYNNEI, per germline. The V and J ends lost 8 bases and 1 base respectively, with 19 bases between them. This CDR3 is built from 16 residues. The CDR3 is CASPLRSGGRTDTQYF. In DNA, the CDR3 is TGTGCCAGCCCCCTGAGGTCCGGGGGCCGCACAGATACGCAGTATTTT.

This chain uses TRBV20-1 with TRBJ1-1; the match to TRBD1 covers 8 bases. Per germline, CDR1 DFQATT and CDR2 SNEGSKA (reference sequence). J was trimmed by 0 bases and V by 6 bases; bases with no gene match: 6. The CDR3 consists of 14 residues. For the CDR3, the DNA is TGCAGTGCCCGCGACAGGGGACTGAACACTGAAGCTTTCTTT. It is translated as CSARDRGLNTEAFF.

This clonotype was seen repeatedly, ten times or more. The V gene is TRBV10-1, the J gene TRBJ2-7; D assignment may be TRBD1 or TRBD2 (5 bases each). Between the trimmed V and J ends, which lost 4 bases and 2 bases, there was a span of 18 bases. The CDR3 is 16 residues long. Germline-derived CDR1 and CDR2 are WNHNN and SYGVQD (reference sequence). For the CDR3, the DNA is TGCGCCAGCAGTGCCCTGCCCTCCGGGACCCCCTACGAGCAGTACTTC. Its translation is CASSALPSGTPYEQYF.

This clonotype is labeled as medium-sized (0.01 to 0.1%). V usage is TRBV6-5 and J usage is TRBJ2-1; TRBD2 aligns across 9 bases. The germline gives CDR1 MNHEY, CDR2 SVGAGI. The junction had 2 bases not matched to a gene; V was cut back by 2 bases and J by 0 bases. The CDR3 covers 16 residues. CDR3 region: CASSYHSGSSYNEQFF. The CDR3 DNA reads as TGTGCCAGCAGTTACCATAGCGGGAGCTCCTACAATGAGCAGTTCTTC.

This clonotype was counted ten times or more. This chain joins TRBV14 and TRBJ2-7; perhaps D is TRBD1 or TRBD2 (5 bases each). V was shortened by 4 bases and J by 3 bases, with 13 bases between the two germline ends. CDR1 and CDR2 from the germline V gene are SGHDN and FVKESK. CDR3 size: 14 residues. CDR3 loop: CASSLMGRIYEQYF. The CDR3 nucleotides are TGTGCCAGCAGCCTCATGGGACGGATCTACGAGCAGTACTTC.

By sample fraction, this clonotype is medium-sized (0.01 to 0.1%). Here the CDR3 DNA reads TGTGCCAGCAGTTTAGGGACGGCAGTTAACTATGGCTACACCTTC. It translates to CASSLGTAVNYGYTF. The rearrangement joins TRBV28 to TRBJ1-2; a possible D gene is TRBD1 (5 bases). Germline CDR1 reads MDHEN; CDR2 reads SYDVKM. Trimming took 2 bases from V and 1 from J, leaving 11 bases between them. The CDR3 runs to 15 residues.